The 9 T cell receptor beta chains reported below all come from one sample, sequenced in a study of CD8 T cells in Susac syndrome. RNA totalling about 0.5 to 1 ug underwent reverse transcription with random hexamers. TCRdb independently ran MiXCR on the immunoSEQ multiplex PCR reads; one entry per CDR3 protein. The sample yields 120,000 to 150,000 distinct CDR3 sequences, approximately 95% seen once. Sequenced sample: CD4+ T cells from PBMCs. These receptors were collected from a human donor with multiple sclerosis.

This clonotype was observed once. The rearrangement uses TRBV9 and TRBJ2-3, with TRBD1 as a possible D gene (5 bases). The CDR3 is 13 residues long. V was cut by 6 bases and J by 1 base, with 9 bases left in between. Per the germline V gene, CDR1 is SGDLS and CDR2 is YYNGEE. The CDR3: CASKATGTDTQYF. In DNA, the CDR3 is TGTGCCAGCAAGGCGACAGGCACAGATACGCAGTATTTT. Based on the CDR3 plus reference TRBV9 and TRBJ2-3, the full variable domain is DSGVTQTPKHLITATGQRVTLRCSPRSGDLSVYWYQQSLDQGLQFLIQYYNGEERAKGNILERFSAQQFPDLHSELNLSSLELGDSALYFCASKATGTDTQYFGPGTRLTVL.

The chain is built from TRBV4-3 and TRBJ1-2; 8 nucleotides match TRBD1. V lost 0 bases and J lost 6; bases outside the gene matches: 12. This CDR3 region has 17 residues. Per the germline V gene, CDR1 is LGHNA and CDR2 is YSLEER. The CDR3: CASSQEWTWTGSDGYTF. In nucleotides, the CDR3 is TGCGCCAGCAGCCAAGAATGGACCTGGACAGGGTCAGATGGCTACACCTTC.

The chain's CDR3 is CAWSFDRGANVLTF. The CDR3 DNA sequence: TGTGCCTGGAGTTTCGACAGGGGGGCCAACGTCCTGACTTTC. V and J are TRBV30 and TRBJ2-6; D is perhaps TRBD1 (6 bases). Trimming cost V 2 bases and J 4 bases, with 9 bases left between them. Germline V gives CDR1 GTSNPN, CDR2 SVGIG (reference sequence). CDR3 length: 14 residues.

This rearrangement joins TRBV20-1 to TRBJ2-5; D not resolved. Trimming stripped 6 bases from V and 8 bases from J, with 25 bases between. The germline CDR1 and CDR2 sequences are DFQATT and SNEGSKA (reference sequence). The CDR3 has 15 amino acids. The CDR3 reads CSALFADRPPRTQYF. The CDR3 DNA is TGCAGTGCGTTATTTGCGGACCGACCGCCTCGAACCCAGTACTTC.

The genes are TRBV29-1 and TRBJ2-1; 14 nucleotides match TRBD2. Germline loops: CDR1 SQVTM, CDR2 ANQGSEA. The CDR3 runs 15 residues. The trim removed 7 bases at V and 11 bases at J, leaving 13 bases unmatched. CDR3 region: CSAESGTSGRRKQFF. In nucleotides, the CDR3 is TGCAGCGCTGAGTCCGGGACTAGCGGGAGAAGAAAGCAGTTCTTC.

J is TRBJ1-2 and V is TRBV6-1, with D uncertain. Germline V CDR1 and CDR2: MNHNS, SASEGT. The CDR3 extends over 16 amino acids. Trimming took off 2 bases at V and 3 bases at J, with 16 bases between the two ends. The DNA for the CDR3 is TGTGCCAGCAGTGAAATGGCGGGCTTCCCCTACTATGGCTACACCTTC. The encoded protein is CASSEMAGFPYYGYTF.

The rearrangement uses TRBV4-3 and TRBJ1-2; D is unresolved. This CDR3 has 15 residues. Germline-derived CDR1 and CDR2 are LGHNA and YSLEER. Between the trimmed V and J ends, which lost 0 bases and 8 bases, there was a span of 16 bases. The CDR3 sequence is CASSQDVGPAQGYTF. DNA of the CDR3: TGCGCCAGCAGCCAAGATGTAGGGCCCGCTCAGGGCTACACCTTC.

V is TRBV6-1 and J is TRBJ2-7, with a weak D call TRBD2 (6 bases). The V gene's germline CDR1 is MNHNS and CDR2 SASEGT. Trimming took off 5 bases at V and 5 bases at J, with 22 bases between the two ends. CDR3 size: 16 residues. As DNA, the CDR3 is TGTGCCAGCAGTACCTTAGCCGGGAGACCAGAGGACGAGCAGTACTTC. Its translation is CASSTLAGRPEDEQYF.

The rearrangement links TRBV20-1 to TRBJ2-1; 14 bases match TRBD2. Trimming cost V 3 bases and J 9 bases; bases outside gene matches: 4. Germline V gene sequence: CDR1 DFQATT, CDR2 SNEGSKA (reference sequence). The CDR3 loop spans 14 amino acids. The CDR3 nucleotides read TGCAGTGCTAGGACTAGCGGGAGGGCCGGTGAGCAGTTCTTC. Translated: CSARTSGRAGEQFF.